Detailed here is one TCR beta chain. Study processing details: Estimation of nucleated cell counts relied on the amplification of reference gene primers. Measured with immunoSEQ multiplex PCR; TCRdb has only the in-frame clones, and not every one. That table gives V, J and clone size, and the DNA gave D and trimming. This sample yields more than 45,000 clones, of which roughly 85% are seen a single time; around 2.9% belongs to the top ten. The data originate from a study of blood T cell repertoires in COVID-19. In the study overall: Acute-phase and convalescent COVID-19 samples originated in the United States, Italy and Spain. PBMCs, B-cell-depleted T cells, or T cells provided the cDNA or gDNA that made up the material.

With V trimmed by 4 bases and J by 7 bases, 7 bases remained unmatched. CDR3 length: 14 amino acids. Per germline, CDR1 SGHRS and CDR2 YFSETQ. J is TRBJ1-3 and V is TRBV5-1, with 8 bases identical to TRBD1. The sequenced sample was peripheral blood. This TCR was recovered from a woman of 80 years or more with acute or convalescent COVID-19. The CDR3: CASSPGTGRNTIYF. CDR3 coding DNA: TGCGCCAGCAGCCCTGGGACAGGTCGCAACACCATATATTTT.